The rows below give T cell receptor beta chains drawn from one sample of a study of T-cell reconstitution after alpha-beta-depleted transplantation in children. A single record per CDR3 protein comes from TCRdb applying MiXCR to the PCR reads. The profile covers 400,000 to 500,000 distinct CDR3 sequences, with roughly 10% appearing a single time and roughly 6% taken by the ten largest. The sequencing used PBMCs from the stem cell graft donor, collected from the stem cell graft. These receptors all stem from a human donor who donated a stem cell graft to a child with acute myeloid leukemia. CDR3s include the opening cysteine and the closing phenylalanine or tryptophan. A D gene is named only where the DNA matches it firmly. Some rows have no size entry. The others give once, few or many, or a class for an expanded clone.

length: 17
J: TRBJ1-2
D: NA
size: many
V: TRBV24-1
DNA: TGTGCCACCAGTGTCCTCCTAACCAGACGGACAGCCTATGGCTACACCTTC
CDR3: CATSVLLTRRTAYGYTF

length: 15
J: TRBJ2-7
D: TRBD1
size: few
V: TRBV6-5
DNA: TGTGCCAGCAGTTACCCCGACAGGGTTGGTTGCGAGCAGTACTTC
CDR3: CASSYPDRVGCEQYF

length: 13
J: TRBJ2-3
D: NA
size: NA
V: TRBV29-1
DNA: TGCAGCGCCCCGGGTGCGGGTGTGGATACGCAGTATTTT
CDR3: CSAPGAGVDTQYF

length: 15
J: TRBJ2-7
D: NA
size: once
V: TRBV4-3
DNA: TGCGCCAGCAGCCAAGATACCGGTAGTTACTACGAGCAGTACTTC
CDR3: CASSQDTGSYYEQYF

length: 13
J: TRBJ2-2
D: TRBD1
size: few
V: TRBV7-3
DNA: TGTGCCAGCAGCCCTGACAGGGCCGGGGAGCTGTTTTTT
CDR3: CASSPDRAGELFF

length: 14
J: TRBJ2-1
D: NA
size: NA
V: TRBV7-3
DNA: TGTGCCAGCAGCTTTGGTACAGAGGCTTACGAGCAGTTCTTC
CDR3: CASSFGTEAYEQFF

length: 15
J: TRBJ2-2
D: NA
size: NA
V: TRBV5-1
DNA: TGCGCCAGCAGGTTGACAGGCGCGAACACCGGGGAGCTGTTTTTT
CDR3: CASRLTGANTGELFF

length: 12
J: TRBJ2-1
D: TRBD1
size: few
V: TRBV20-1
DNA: TGCAGTGCTAGAATCCAGGGGGATGAGCAGTTCTTC
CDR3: CSARIQGDEQFF

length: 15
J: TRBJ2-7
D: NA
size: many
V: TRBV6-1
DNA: TGTGCCAGCAGCCAAAACAGGGCCAGCTCCTACGAGCAGTACTTC
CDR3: CASSQNRASSYEQYF

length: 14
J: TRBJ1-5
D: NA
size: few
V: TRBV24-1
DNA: TGTGCCACCAGTGAGCCTGGACCGAATCAGCCCCAGCATTTT
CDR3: CATSEPGPNQPQHF

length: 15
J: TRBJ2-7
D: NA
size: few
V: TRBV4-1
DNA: TGCGCCAGCAGCCAAGTCAAAGGGGACGCCTACGAGCAGTACTTC
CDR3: CASSQVKGDAYEQYF

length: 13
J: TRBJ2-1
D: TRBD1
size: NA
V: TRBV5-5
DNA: TGTGCCAGCAGCCCGGAGGGACAGGGGAAGCAGTTCTTC
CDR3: CASSPEGQGKQFF

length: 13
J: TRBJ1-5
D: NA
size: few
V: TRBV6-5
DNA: TGTGCCAGCAGTTTCTCCGACCTTCAGCCCCAGCATTTT
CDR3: CASSFSDLQPQHF

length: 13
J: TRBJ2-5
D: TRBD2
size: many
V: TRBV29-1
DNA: TGCAGCGTTGGAGAGGCGGGGGGACAGACCCAGTACTTC
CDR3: CSVGEAGGQTQYF

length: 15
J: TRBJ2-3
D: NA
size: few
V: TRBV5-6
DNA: TGTGCCAGCATCCTCGGAGACCGAGGCACAGATACGCAGTATTTT
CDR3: CASILGDRGTDTQYF

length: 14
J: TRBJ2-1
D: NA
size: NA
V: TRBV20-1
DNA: TGCAGTGCCACGGTGCTTGTCTCCTACAATGAGCAGTTCTTC
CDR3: CSATVLVSYNEQFF

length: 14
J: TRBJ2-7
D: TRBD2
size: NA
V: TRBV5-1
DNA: TGCGCCAGCAGCTTAGCGGGAGCCGTTTACGAGCAGTACTTC
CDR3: CASSLAGAVYEQYF

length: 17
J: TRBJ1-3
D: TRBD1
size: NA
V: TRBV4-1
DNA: TGCGCCAGCAGCCAAGGCGCCGGGACAGGGAGGGGAAACACCATATATTTT
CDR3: CASSQGAGTGRGNTIYF

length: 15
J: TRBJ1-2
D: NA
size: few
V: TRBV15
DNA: TGTGCCACCAGCAGAGAACGGGGCGACGGCTATGGCTACACCTTC
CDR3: CATSRERGDGYGYTF

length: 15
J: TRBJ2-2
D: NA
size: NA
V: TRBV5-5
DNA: TGTGCCAGCAGCTTGGACCCGAAGAACACCGGGGAGCTGTTTTTT
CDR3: CASSLDPKNTGELFF

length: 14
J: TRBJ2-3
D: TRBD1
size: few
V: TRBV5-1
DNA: TGCGCCAGCAGCACCGGACAGGGTGGAGATACGCAGTATTTT
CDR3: CASSTGQGGDTQYF

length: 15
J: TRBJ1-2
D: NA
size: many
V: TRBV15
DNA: TGTGCCACCAGCAGAGATCGGTCCATGGACTATGGCTACACCTTC
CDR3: CATSRDRSMDYGYTF

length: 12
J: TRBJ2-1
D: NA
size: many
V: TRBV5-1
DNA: TGCGCCAGCAGCCCCCAGGCCAATGAGCAGTTCTTC
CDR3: CASSPQANEQFF

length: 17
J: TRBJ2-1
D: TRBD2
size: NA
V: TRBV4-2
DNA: TGTGCCAGCAGCCAAGAAGTATTGGCGGGCGGGGGTGGTGAGCAGTTCTTC
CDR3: CASSQEVLAGGGGEQFF

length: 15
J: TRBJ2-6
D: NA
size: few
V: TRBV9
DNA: TGTGCCAGCAGCATAGACCGCTCTGGGGCCAACGTCCTGACTTTC
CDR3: CASSIDRSGANVLTF

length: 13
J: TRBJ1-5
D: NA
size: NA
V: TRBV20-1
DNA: TGCAGTGCTGGGGCGGGCCTCGGGCAGCCCCAGCATTTT
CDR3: CSAGAGLGQPQHF

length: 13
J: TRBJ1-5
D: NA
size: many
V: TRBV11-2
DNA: TGTGCCAGCAGCTTAAACAGGAATCAGCCCCAGCATTTT
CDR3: CASSLNRNQPQHF

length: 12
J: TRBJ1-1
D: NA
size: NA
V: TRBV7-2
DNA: TGTGCCAGCAGCTTAGTGACAGGCGGGTCTTTCTTT
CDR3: CASSLVTGGSFF

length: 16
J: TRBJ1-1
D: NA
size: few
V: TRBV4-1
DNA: TGCGCCAGCAGCCAAGATTTACGGGTTACGAGGACTGAAGCTTTCTTT
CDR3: CASSQDLRVTRTEAFF

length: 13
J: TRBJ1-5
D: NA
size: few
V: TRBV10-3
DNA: TGTGCCATCAGTTCTGCCAGGGATCAGCCCCAGCATTTT
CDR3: CAISSARDQPQHF

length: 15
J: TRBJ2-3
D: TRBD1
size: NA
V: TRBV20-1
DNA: TGCAGTGCTGGACAGGGGGCGGGCAGCACAGATACGCAGTATTTT
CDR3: CSAGQGAGSTDTQYF

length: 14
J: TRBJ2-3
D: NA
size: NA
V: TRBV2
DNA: TGTGCCAGCAGTGAAGCGATCAGGGGCGATACGCAGTATTTT
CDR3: CASSEAIRGDTQYF

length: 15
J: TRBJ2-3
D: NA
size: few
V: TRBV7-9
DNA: TGTGCCAGCAGCTTGGAGGGCGGGGCTACAGATACGCAGTATTTT
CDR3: CASSLEGGATDTQYF

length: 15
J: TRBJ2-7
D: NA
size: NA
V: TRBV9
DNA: TGTGCCAGCAGCGTAGCGGTGGCGCCAGTCTACGAGCAGTACTTC
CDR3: CASSVAVAPVYEQYF

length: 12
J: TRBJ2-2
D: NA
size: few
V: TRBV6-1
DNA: TGTGCCAGCAGAACACAAACCGGGGAGCTGTTTTTT
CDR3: CASRTQTGELFF

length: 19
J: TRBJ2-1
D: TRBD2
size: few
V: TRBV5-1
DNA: TGCGCCAGCAGCTTGGGGACAGGGACTAGCGGGAGGCTCTACAATGAGCAGTTCTTC
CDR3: CASSLGTGTSGRLYNEQFF

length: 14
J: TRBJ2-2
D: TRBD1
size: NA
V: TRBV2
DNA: TGTGCCAGCAGTGTGAGGGGGCACACCGGGGAGCTGTTTTTT
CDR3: CASSVRGHTGELFF

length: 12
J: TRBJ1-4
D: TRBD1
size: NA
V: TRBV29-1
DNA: TGCAGCGTGGCCCGGACAGGGGAAAAACTGTTTTTT
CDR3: CSVARTGEKLFF

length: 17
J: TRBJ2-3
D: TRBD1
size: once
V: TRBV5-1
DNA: TGCGCCAGCAAAACAGGGGGATCTAGGTGGCTGCAAGATACGCAGTATTTT
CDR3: CASKTGGSRWLQDTQYF

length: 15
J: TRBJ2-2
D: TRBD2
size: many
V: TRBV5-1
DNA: TGCGCCAGCAGCGCCCGTAGCGGGGCCACCGGGGAGCTGTTTTTT
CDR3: CASSARSGATGELFF

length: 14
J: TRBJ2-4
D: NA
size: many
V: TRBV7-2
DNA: TGTGCCAGCAGCCAGAGGACAGGGAGGGACATTCAGTACTTC
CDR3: CASSQRTGRDIQYF

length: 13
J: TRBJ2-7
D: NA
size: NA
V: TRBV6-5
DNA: TGTGCCAGCGTTCGGGGCGGGATTCGTGAGCAGTACTTC
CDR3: CASVRGGIREQYF

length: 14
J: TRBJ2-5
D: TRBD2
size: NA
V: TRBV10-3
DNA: TGTGCCATCAGTGAGTCCCTAGCGGGAGGGACCCAGTACTTC
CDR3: CAISESLAGGTQYF

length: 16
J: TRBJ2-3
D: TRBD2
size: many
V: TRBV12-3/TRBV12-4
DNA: TGTGCCAGCAGTCCCAGACTAGCGGGGATCACAGATACGCAGTATTTT
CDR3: CASSPRLAGITDTQYF

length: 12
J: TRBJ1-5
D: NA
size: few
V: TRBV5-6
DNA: TGTGCCAGCAGCTTTAGGGATCAGCCCCAGCATTTT
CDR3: CASSFRDQPQHF

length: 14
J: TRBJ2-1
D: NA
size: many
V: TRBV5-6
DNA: TGTGCCAGCAGCTCGTTCGGGAGCTACAATGAGCAGTTCTTC
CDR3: CASSSFGSYNEQFF

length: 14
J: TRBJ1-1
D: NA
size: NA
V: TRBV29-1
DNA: TGCAGCGTTGAAGTACTGGGGCGCGGCACTGAAGCTTTCTTT
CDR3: CSVEVLGRGTEAFF

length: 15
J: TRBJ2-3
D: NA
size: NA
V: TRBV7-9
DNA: TGTGCCAGCAGCTCAGGAGGGGGAATTACAGATACGCAGTATTTT
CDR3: CASSSGGGITDTQYF

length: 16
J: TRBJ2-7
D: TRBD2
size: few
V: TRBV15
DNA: TGTGCCACCAGCGCATCGGGGGGTCGGCGGGCCTACGAGCAGTACTTC
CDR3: CATSASGGRRAYEQYF

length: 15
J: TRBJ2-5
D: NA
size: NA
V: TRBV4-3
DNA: TGCGCCAGCAGCCGCTTCCTCAGCGGAGAAGAGACCCAGTACTTC
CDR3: CASSRFLSGEETQYF

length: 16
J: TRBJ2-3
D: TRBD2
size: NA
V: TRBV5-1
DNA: TGCGCCAGCAGCTTGGGAGCAGCGGGGGCTGGAGATACGCAGTATTTT
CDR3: CASSLGAAGAGDTQYF

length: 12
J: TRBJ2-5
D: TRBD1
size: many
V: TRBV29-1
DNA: TGCAGCGTGGGACAGGTACAAGAGACCCAGTACTTC
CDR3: CSVGQVQETQYF

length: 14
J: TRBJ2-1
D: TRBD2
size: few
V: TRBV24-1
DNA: TGTGCCACCAGTGATTCGGGGGGAGCATCTCAGCAGTTCTTC
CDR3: CATSDSGGASQQFF

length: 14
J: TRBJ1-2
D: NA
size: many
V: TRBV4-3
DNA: TGCGCCAGCAGCGCTACAGGGACGAACTATGGCTACACCTTC
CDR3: CASSATGTNYGYTF

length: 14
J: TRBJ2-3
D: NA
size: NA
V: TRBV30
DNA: TGTGCCTGGAGTTCCGGGACTAGCACAGATACGCAGTATTTT
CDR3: CAWSSGTSTDTQYF